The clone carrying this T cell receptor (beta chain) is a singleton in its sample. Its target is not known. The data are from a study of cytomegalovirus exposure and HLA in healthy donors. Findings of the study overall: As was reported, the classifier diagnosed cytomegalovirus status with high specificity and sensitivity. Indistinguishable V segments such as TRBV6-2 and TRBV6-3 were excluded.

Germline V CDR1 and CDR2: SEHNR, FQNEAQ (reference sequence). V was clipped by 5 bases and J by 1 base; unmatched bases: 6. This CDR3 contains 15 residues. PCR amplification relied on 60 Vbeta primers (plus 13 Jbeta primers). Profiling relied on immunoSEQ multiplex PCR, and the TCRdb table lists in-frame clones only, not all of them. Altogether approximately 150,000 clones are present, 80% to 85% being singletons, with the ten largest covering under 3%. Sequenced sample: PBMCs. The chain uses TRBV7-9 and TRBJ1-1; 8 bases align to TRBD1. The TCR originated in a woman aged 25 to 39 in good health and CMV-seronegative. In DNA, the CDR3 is TGTGCCAGCAGCGAATTAGGACAGGGGAACACTGAAGCTTTCTTT. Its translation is CASSELGQGNTEAFF.